Presented here are 19 T cell receptor beta chains from one specimen sequenced in a study of shared clonotypes between healthy human individuals. Method: immunoSEQ multiplex PCR; TCRdb's copy keeps in-frame clones and lacks some. The sample has about 2 million clones, roughly 94% seen once. Terminally differentiated effector memory CD45RA+ cells were left out of the naive CD8 fraction, which was CD45RO-negative and positively selected for CCR7. The sample consisted of naive CD8+ T cells sorted from blood. The receptors originated from a man aged 18 to 35 in good health.

This chain connects TRBV28 to TRBJ1-2; D is unresolved. The V gene's germline CDR1 is MDHEN and CDR2 SYDVKM. Trimming took off 7 bases at V and 4 bases at J, with 13 bases between the two ends. The CDR3 extends over 13 amino acids. DNA of the CDR3: TGTGCCAGCACTGTCGGGAGGAGCTATGGCTACACCTTC. Residues: CASTVGRSYGYTF.

The chain joins TRBV6-1 to TRBJ1-6; no clear D. There are 14 residues in the CDR3. The germline V gene encodes CDR1 MNHNS and CDR2 SASEGT. V shed 3 bases and J shed 8 bases, with 11 bases lying between them. The CDR3 coding sequence is TGTGCCAGCAGTGACCCCGAAAGGGATTCACCCCTCCACTTT. Translating gives CASSDPERDSPLHF.

With regard to this clone: Other DNA sequences within the sample encode an identical CDR3. J is TRBJ1-4 and V is TRBV5-6; D is ambiguous. Germline CDR1 and CDR2: SGHDT and YYEEEE. The CDR3 consists of 11 residues. The ends were cut back, 5 bases at V and 5 bases at J, with 4 bases in the middle. For the CDR3, the DNA is TGTGCCAGCAGTCGGAATGAAAAACTGTTTTTT. Its translation: CASSRNEKLFF. Full variable domain (remainder filled in from reference TRBV5-6 and TRBJ1-4): DAGVTQSPTHLIKTRGQQVTLRCSPKSGHDTVSWYQQALGQGPQFIFQYYEEEERQRGNFPDRFSGHQFPNYSSELNVNALLLGDSALYLCASSRNEKLFFGSGTQLSVL.

The rearrangement joins TRBV4-1 to TRBJ1-1; D unclear. V lost 2 bases and J 6 bases, leaving 16 bases between the germline ends. The germline V gene has CDR1 MGHRA and CDR2 YSYEKL. This CDR3 comprises 15 residues. The chain's CDR3 is CASSQSEIVGSEAFF. CDR3 DNA: TGCGCCAGCAGCCAATCCGAGATAGTGGGTTCTGAAGCTTTCTTT.

The V gene is TRBV7-9, the J gene TRBJ2-3; TRBD2 might be the D (6 bases). From germline, CDR1 is SEHNR and CDR2 FQNEAQ (reference sequence). V gave up 5 bases and J gave up 0 bases, with 12 bases separating them. The CDR3 loop spans 15 amino acids. CDR3 residues: CASSPPSVSTDTQYF. The CDR3 bases are TGTGCCAGCAGCCCCCCTAGCGTTAGCACAGATACGCAGTATTTT. Full variable domain (rest looked up from reference TRBV7-9 and TRBJ2-3): DTGVSQNPRHKITKRGQNVTFRCDPISEHNRLYWYRQTLGQGPEFLTYFQNEAQLEKSRLLSDRFSAERPKGSFSTLEIQRTEQGDSAMYLCASSPPSVSTDTQYFGPGTRLTVL.

The V call is TRBV13, the J call TRBJ1-2, with unresolved D. Between the trimmed V and J ends, which lost 4 bases and 4 bases, there was a span of 13 bases. This CDR3 is built from 14 residues. CDR1 PRHDT and CDR2 FYEKMQ come from the germline V gene (reference sequence). The CDR3 reads CASSSPPSSYGYTF. CDR3 in DNA: TGTGCCAGCAGCTCCCCCCCCAGTTCCTATGGCTACACCTTC.

Written as DNA, the CDR3 is TGTGCCAGCATCGGGGTCAACCGAAACTATGGCTACACCTTC. The encoded protein is CASIGVNRNYGYTF. The genes are TRBV2 and TRBJ1-2, with D hard to call. Per the germline V gene, CDR1 is SNHLY and CDR2 is FYNNEI. CDR3 length: 14 amino acids. The germline V and J ends were trimmed by 7 bases and 2 bases, with 14 bases remaining between them.

CDR3 protein: CASIPGAPSYEQYF. In nucleotides, the CDR3 is TGTGCCAGCATCCCCGGGGCGCCCTCCTACGAGCAGTACTTC. The gene calls are TRBV7-9 and TRBJ2-7; either TRBD1 or TRBD2 may fit D (5 bases each). V lost 7 bases and J lost 0, with 13 bases in between. Germline-derived CDR1 and CDR2 are SEHNR and FQNEAQ (reference sequence). The CDR3 length is 14 residues.

The V call is TRBV11-2, the J call TRBJ2-7, with D unresolved. Germline CDR1 SGHAT, CDR2 FQNNGV. CDR3 length: 13 amino acids. V dropped 3 bases and J dropped 4 bases, with 10 bases sitting between them. The CDR3 DNA reads as TGTGCCAGCAGCTTGACGGACCGGTACGAGCAGTACTTC. Translating it yields CASSLTDRYEQYF.

This clone came up once. The chain uses TRBV27 and TRBJ2-5, with 8 bases identical to TRBD1. Germline V gene lookup returns CDR1 MNHEY and CDR2 SMNVEV (reference sequence). CDR3 length equals 13 residues. J lost 1 base, V lost 5 bases, and 0 bases had no gene match. The CDR3 nucleotides are TGTGCCAGCAGTGGGACAGGCCAAGAGACCCAGTACTTC. Its protein product is CASSGTGQETQYF.

This chain connects TRBV11-2 to TRBJ2-5; no firm D call. Trimming removed 5 bases at V and 2 bases at J, with 12 bases between. CDR1 is SGHAT and CDR2 is FQNNGV in the germline V gene. The CDR3 extends over 14 amino acids. Here the CDR3 DNA reads TGTGCCAGCAGCCCCGGGCCCGGTCAAGAGACCCAGTACTTC. Its translation is CASSPGPGQETQYF.

The chain joins TRBV15 to TRBJ1-1; D might be TRBD1 (5 bases). Germline CDR1 and CDR2: LNHNV and YYDKDF (reference sequence). Trimming removed 1 base from V and 4 bases from J, with 13 bases in between. The CDR3 totals 15 residues. The CDR3 DNA is TGTGCCACCAGCAGAGCCCAGGAAGGGGTCACTGAAGCTTTCTTT. Its translation is CATSRAQEGVTEAFF.

This chain uses TRBV30 with TRBJ1-1; D remains ambiguous. Deletions cut 1 base from V and 1 base from J, with 7 bases between. Germline lookup yields CDR1 GTSNPN and CDR2 SVGIG (reference sequence). The CDR3 covers 13 residues. The CDR3 region is CAWSAQSNTEAFF. CDR3 bases: TGTGCCTGGAGTGCCCAGTCGAACACTGAAGCTTTCTTT.

The chain combines TRBV30 with TRBJ2-3, with D possibly being TRBD2 (6 bases). The CDR3 covers 12 residues. CDR1 and CDR2 from the germline V gene are GTSNPN and SVGIG (reference sequence). The CDR3 DNA reads as TGTGCTCTGGAGGGGAGAATGGATACGCAGTATTTT. Its translation: CALEGRMDTQYF.

The genes are TRBV4-1 and TRBJ2-5; 11 bases are a match to TRBD2. The length of the CDR3 is 15 residues. V gave up 0 bases and J gave up 5 bases; unmatched junction bases: 2. CDR1 is MGHRA and CDR2 is YSYEKL in the germline V gene. The CDR3 DNA reads as TGCGCCAGCAGCCAAGAACTAGCGGGAGTGGAGACCCAGTACTTC. Its protein is CASSQELAGVETQYF.

The CDR3 protein is CASSQGQGLNTGELFF. The CDR3 DNA follows: TGCGCCAGCAGCCAAGGACAGGGGTTGAACACCGGGGAGCTGTTTTTT. The chain recombines TRBV4-1 with TRBJ2-2; 8 bases align to TRBD1. Germline V gene lookup returns CDR1 MGHRA and CDR2 YSYEKL. Trimming removed 1 base from V and 1 base from J; junction bases left unmatched: 2. CDR3 length equals 16 residues.

This chain joins TRBV7-8 and TRBJ2-1; no reliable D call. Germline V gene sequence: CDR1 SGHVS, CDR2 FQNEAQ. Trimming removed 3 bases from V and 4 bases from J, with 16 bases in between. The CDR3 sequence is 16 residues long. The CDR3 loop is CASSFLGLATYNEQFF. The DNA for the CDR3 is TGTGCCAGCAGCTTCCTCGGTTTGGCCACATACAATGAGCAGTTCTTC.

The chain recombines TRBV30 with TRBJ2-7; D uncertain. This CDR3 is built from 13 residues. Trimming took 0 bases from V and 7 from J, leaving 13 bases between them. Germline assignment: CDR1 GTSNPN and CDR2 SVGIG (reference sequence). The CDR3 here is CAWSVQPSGEQYF. The CDR3 nucleotides read TGTGCCTGGAGTGTCCAGCCCTCAGGAGAGCAGTACTTC.

The J gene is TRBJ2-5, the V gene TRBV11-2, with D perhaps being TRBD1 or TRBD2 (5 bases each). Trimming pared 4 bases from V and 5 bases from J, leaving 14 bases between. Germline loops: CDR1 SGHAT, CDR2 FQNNGV. The CDR3 has 14 residues. The CDR3 protein is CASSSIKWGETQYF. In DNA form, the CDR3 reads TGTGCCAGCAGCTCAATAAAGTGGGGGGAGACCCAGTACTTC. The full variable domain, its missing parts supplied by reference TRBV11-2 and TRBJ2-5, is EAGVAQSPRYKIIEKRQSVAFWCNPISGHATLYWYQQILGQGPKLLIQFQNNGVVDDSQLPKDRFSAERLKGVDSTLKIQPAKLEDSAVYLCASSSIKWGETQYFGPGTRLLVL.